One and the same sample provided the 25 T cell receptor beta chains below, sequenced in a study of vaccination and CD4 T cells after COVID-19. For these receptors, no antigen is known. Treatment in this sample: roughly 10-day PBMC culture with coronavirus spike peptide pools or control peptides (ViraFEST assay). Sequencing of the DNA from cultured CD4+ T cells was carried out with the Oncomine TCR Beta short-read assay. Using its own MiXCR run on the PCR reads, TCRdb lists one record per CDR3 protein. The repertoire has about 18,000 distinct CDR3 sequences, approximately 48% of them found once; the top ten carry around 6.3%. The sequenced sample consisted of CD4+ T cells from blood, cultured in vitro. The receptors derive from a human donor who had recovered from COVID-19.

This chain uses TRBV7-9 with TRBJ1-5; D is uncertain. Germline V gene lookup returns CDR1 SEHNR and CDR2 FQNEAQ (reference sequence). The germline V and J ends were trimmed by 1 base and 5 bases, with 3 bases remaining between them. The CDR3 consists of 12 residues. This CDR3 is CASSLDDQPQHF. The CDR3 region has the DNA TGTGCCAGCAGCTTAGACGATCAGCCCCAGCATTTT.

The genes are TRBV11-3 and TRBJ2-5, with D tentatively TRBD1 (5 bases). Trimming cost V 3 bases and J 2 bases, with 7 bases left between them. CDR1 and CDR2 (germline): SGHNT, YENEEA. This CDR3 contains 13 residues. In nucleotides, the CDR3 is TGTGCCAGCAGCTTCGACAGACAAGAGACCCAGTACTTC. Protein: CASSFDRQETQYF.

This chain links TRBV19 with TRBJ1-3, with D unclear. The CDR3 runs to 14 residues. V was trimmed by 3 bases and J by 0 bases, leaving 6 bases between them. Per germline, CDR1 LNHDA and CDR2 SQIVND (reference sequence). The CDR3 loop reads CASSMTFSGNTIYF. The CDR3 nucleotides are TGTGCCAGTAGTATGACTTTCTCTGGAAACACCATATATTTT.

A note on this clonotype: The junction departs from the called germline gene at one end, perhaps through a read error. This rearrangement joins TRBV7-7 to TRBJ2-3; the D gene is possibly TRBD2 (5 bases). Germline lookup yields CDR1 SSHAT and CDR2 FNYEAQ (reference sequence). CDR3 length: 14 residues. This CDR3 is CASSTDFRTDTQYF. In nucleotides, the CDR3 is TGTGCTAGCAGCACGGACTTTCGCACAGATACGCAGTATTTT.

This chain uses TRBV10-3 with TRBJ2-7; a weak D match, TRBD1 (5 bases). This CDR3 has 15 residues. V was clipped by 3 bases and J by 2 bases, with 14 bases between them. Germline V gives CDR1 ENHRY, CDR2 SYGVKD. The CDR3 sequence is CAISEGAGKAYEQYF. Here the CDR3 DNA reads TGTGCCATCAGTGAAGGGGCAGGGAAAGCCTACGAGCAGTACTTC.

This clonotype has more than one count but fewer than ten. The chain uses TRBV20-1 and TRBJ2-2, with 11 nucleotides matching TRBD2. The CDR3 consists of 14 residues. V trimming: 4 bases; J trimming: 6 bases; junction bases outside the gene matches: 4. The germline V gene has CDR1 DFQATT and CDR2 SNEGSKA (reference sequence). Here the CDR3 reads CSATTSGSAGELFF. Here the CDR3 DNA reads TGCAGTGCTACTACTAGCGGGAGTGCCGGGGAGCTGTTTTTT.

This clonotype appeared a single time. CDR3 nucleotides: TGTGCCAGCAGTTACATAGGACAGGGGACGAACACTGAAGCTTTCTTT. This codes for CASSYIGQGTNTEAFF. This chain links TRBV6-5 with TRBJ1-1, with 9 nucleotides matching TRBD1. Germline CDR1 is MNHEY and CDR2 is SVGAGI. The CDR3 runs 16 residues. The J segment lost 1 base and the V segment lost 2 bases, leaving 5 bases of the junction unmatched.

The chain employs TRBV10-3 and TRBJ2-7, with TRBD1 matching 8 bases. The CDR3 covers 17 residues. Germline V gene sequence: CDR1 ENHRY, CDR2 SYGVKD. V was pared by 4 bases and J by 0 bases, with 11 bases of the junction left unmatched. The CDR3: CAISAAEGQETSYEQYF. The CDR3 nucleotides read TGTGCCATCAGTGCGGCTGAGGGACAGGAGACCTCCTACGAGCAGTACTTC.

This clonotype was picked up a small number of times. The V and J genes are TRBV10-1 and TRBJ1-1, with a tentative D call TRBD1 (5 bases). V was cut by 5 bases and J by 0 bases, with 10 bases left in between. The CDR3 covers 14 residues. Germline loops: CDR1 WNHNN, CDR2 SYGVQD (reference sequence). CDR3 DNA sequence: TGCGCCAGCAGTTCGGGACCCTTGAACACTGAAGCTTTCTTT. The encoded protein is CASSSGPLNTEAFF.

This clonotype was detected only a few times. This chain uses TRBV7-9 with TRBJ1-6; the D is unclear. The germline V and J ends were trimmed by 1 base and 7 bases, with 8 bases remaining between them. Germline CDR1 is SEHNR and CDR2 is FQNEAQ (reference sequence). The CDR3 has 14 residues. The CDR3 bases are TGTGCCAGCAGCTTAGAACAGCCCAATTCACCCCTCCACTTT. Translating gives CASSLEQPNSPLHF.

The chain combines TRBV29-1 with TRBJ2-2; D not resolved. Per germline, CDR1 SQVTM and CDR2 ANQGSEA. V was clipped by 4 bases and J by 4 bases, with 7 bases between them. CDR3 size: 12 residues. The CDR3 here is CSVVSGTGELFF. The DNA for the CDR3 is TGCAGCGTTGTTTCCGGCACCGGGGAGCTGTTTTTT.

Comments on this clonotype: Germline and junction disagree at one end, which may indicate a read error. This rearrangement joins TRBV10-3 to TRBJ2-1, with 9 bases aligning to TRBD2. This CDR3 contains 15 residues. Germline lookup yields CDR1 ENHRY and CDR2 SYGVKD. CDR3 DNA: TGTGCCATCAGCCTGACTAGCGGAGCCTACAATGGGCAGTTCTTC. Amino acids: CAISLTSGAYNGQFF.

The chain recombines TRBV2 with TRBJ2-2; D gene uncertain. CDR1 and CDR2 from the germline V gene are SNHLY and FYNNEI. The CDR3 length is 16 residues. V lost 2 bases and J 3 bases, leaving 13 bases between the germline ends. The chain's CDR3 is CASSERRTTDTGELFF. For the CDR3, the DNA is TGTGCCAGCAGTGAAAGAAGGACCACCGACACCGGGGAGCTGTTTTTT.

The J gene is TRBJ2-5, the V gene TRBV12-5; 15 nucleotides align to TRBD2. Per the germline V gene, CDR1 is LGHNT and CDR2 is FRNRAP. With 3 bases clipped from V and 5 bases from J, the junction kept 7 bases outside the gene matches. The CDR3 contains 17 residues. The CDR3 protein is CASGFGGLAGGGETQYF. CDR3 bases: TGTGCTAGTGGTTTTGGGGGACTAGCGGGAGGAGGGGAGACCCAGTACTTC.

The V and J genes are TRBV5-1 and TRBJ2-3; 9 nucleotides align to TRBD2. The CDR3 totals 15 residues. Germline lookup yields CDR1 SGHRS and CDR2 YFSETQ. V was clipped by 5 bases and J by 2 bases; unmatched bases: 6. CDR3 DNA: TGCGCCAGCAGGACTAGCGGTCTAAACACAGATACGCAGTATTTT. This encodes CASRTSGLNTDTQYF.

The V gene is TRBV20-1, the J gene TRBJ2-7, with 9 bases aligning to TRBD1. The CDR3 totals 13 residues. Germline loops: CDR1 DFQATT, CDR2 SNEGSKA (reference sequence). The trim removed 6 bases at V and 3 bases at J, leaving 6 bases unmatched. For the CDR3, the DNA is TGCAGTGCCACCGGGACAGGGTTCTACGAGCAGTACTTC. The encoded protein is CSATGTGFYEQYF.

The chain carries TRBV12-3 or TRBV12-4 and TRBJ2-3; D gene ambiguous. The CDR3 extends over 14 amino acids. V lost 6 bases and J lost 1, with 11 bases in between. The CDR3 DNA is TGTGCCAGCAGCCCCTTCGGAGGCACAGATACGCAGTATTTT. It yields the protein CASSPFGGTDTQYF.

This clonotype was recorded a few times. The chain is built from TRBV20-1 and TRBJ1-2; maybe TRBD1 (6 bases). V gave up 2 bases and J gave up 4 bases, with 11 bases separating them. Per the germline V gene, CDR1 is DFQATT and CDR2 is SNEGSKA (reference sequence). The length of the CDR3 is 13 residues. CDR3: CSARWGLSYGYTF. CDR3 bases: TGCAGTGCTAGATGGGGGCTTAGCTATGGCTACACCTTC.

The rearrangement links TRBV6-2 or TRBV6-3 to TRBJ1-5; 10 nucleotides match TRBD1. Unmatched junction bases numbered 7, after V lost 0 bases and J lost 5 bases. Germline V gene sequence: CDR1 MNHEY, CDR2 SVGEGT. The CDR3 spans 17 residues. This CDR3 reads CASSYSTGGASYQPQHF. CDR3 sequence (DNA): TGTGCCAGCAGTTACTCGACAGGGGGCGCTTCCTATCAGCCCCAGCATTTT.

V and J are TRBV12-3 or TRBV12-4 and TRBJ1-5, with D maybe TRBD1 (6 bases). This CDR3 is 13 amino acids long. V shed 7 bases and J shed 4 bases, with 11 bases lying between them. CDR3 DNA sequence: TGTGCCAGCACATGGGGGGCGAATCAGCCCCAGCATTTT. This encodes CASTWGANQPQHF.

The chain couples TRBV9 to TRBJ2-7; 9 bases match TRBD2. The CDR3 spans 18 residues. Looked up from germline, CDR1 is SGDLS and CDR2 is YYNGEE. Germline trimming cut 6 bases from V and 4 bases from J; bases unmatched to any gene: 20. CDR3 nucleotides: TGTGCCAGCACGGCCGGACCGGGTAGCGGGAGCGCCTCATACGAGCAGTACTTC. Protein product: CASTAGPGSGSASYEQYF.

V usage is TRBV7-8 and J usage is TRBJ2-3; D unresolved. Germline V gene data show CDR1 as SGHVS and CDR2 as FQNEAQ. This CDR3 is 17 amino acids long. Trimming pared 6 bases from V and 0 bases from J, leaving 19 bases between. The CDR3 DNA is TGTGCCAGCAGACAATTAATCGGTACCGCTAGCACAGATACGCAGTATTTT. Its translation: CASRQLIGTASTDTQYF. Complete variable domain (other parts from reference TRBV7-8 and TRBJ2-3): GAGVSQSPRYKVAKRGQDVALRCDPISGHVSLFWYQQALGQGPEFLTYFQNEAQLDKSGLPSDRFFAERPEGSVSTLKIQRTQQEDSAVYLCASRQLIGTASTDTQYFGPGTRLTVL.

The V gene is TRBV19, the J gene TRBJ1-3; 7 bases agree with TRBD1. The V and J ends lost 7 bases and 1 base, in that order; junction bases with no gene match: 7. The CDR3 loop spans 15 amino acids. The V gene's germline CDR1 is LNHDA and CDR2 SQIVND (reference sequence). CDR3 loop: CASNADRTSGNTIYF. The CDR3 coding sequence is TGTGCCAGTAACGCGGACAGGACGTCTGGAAACACCATATATTTT.

This CDR3 reads CASSQDSSNQPQHF. Here the CDR3 DNA reads TGTGCCAGCAGTCAGGACAGCAGCAATCAGCCCCAGCATTTT. The V and J genes are TRBV6-2 or TRBV6-3 and TRBJ1-5; possible D gene TRBD1, 6 bases. The germline V gene encodes CDR1 MNHEY and CDR2 SVGEGT. Trimming stripped 5 bases from V and 1 base from J, with 9 bases between. This CDR3 is built from 14 residues.

This clonotype occurred a few times. The rearrangement joins TRBV4-2 to TRBJ1-5; D gene uncertain. Germline CDR1 is LGHNA and CDR2 is YNFKEQ. The CDR3 is 16 amino acids. With 0 bases removed from V and 0 bases from J, the gap between germline ends came to 9 bases. CDR3 DNA sequence: TGTGCCAGCAGCCAAGAGGGCCGTGTTAGCAATCAGCCCCAGCATTTT. It yields the protein CASSQEGRVSNQPQHF.